Presented here are 26 T cell receptor beta chains from one specimen sequenced in a study of long-term antiretroviral therapy in people with HIV. The assay, immunoSEQ v3.0, was run at survey level. TCRdb's copy holds only in-frame clones and misses some; the assay was immunoSEQ multiplex PCR. The table records 33,000 or so clones, roughly four fifths of them present only once. The sequenced sample was unsorted PBMCs, obtained 0.3 years after starting antiretroviral therapy. These TCRs come from a man in his late teens or twenties with HIV.

This chain joins TRBV2 and TRBJ2-1; D ambiguous. Germline V gene data show CDR1 as SNHLY and CDR2 as FYNNEI. Trimming removed 4 bases at V and 4 bases at J, with 8 bases between. CDR3 size: 13 residues. CDR3: CASSGTSYNEQFF. CDR3 sequence (DNA): TGTGCCAGCAGTGGAACCTCTTACAATGAGCAGTTCTTC.

The rearrangement uses TRBV7-2 and TRBJ2-7, with TRBD2 matching over 10 bases. Germline V gene data show CDR1 as SGHTA and CDR2 as FQGNSA. The V gene end was trimmed by 5 bases and the J gene end by 4 bases; junction bases not matched to a gene: 8. The CDR3 totals 15 residues. The CDR3 here is CASSKASGGWYEQYF. The CDR3 nucleotides are TGTGCCAGCAGCAAAGCTAGCGGGGGTTGGTACGAGCAGTACTTC.

The J gene is TRBJ1-2, the V gene TRBV10-3, with D perhaps matching TRBD1 (6 bases). The CDR3 runs to 13 residues. The V gene lost 4 bases and the J gene lost 4 bases, with 10 bases spanning the gap. Germline assignment: CDR1 ENHRY and CDR2 SYGVKD. CDR3 region: CAISVEGGYGYTF. DNA of the CDR3: TGTGCCATCAGTGTTGAAGGGGGCTATGGCTACACCTTC.

V gene TRBV7-9 combines with J gene TRBJ2-5; TRBD2 agrees at 7 bases. CDR1 and CDR2 from the germline V gene are SEHNR and FQNEAQ (reference sequence). The CDR3 covers 14 residues. V lost 3 bases, J lost 3 bases, and 4 bases stayed unmatched. The CDR3 nucleotides are TGTGCCAGCAGCTTCGGGACTACCAAAGAGACCCAGTACTTC. Its translation: CASSFGTTKETQYF.

The rearrangement links TRBV5-1 to TRBJ2-7; TRBD1 aligns across 8 bases. The junction had 5 bases not matched to a gene; V was cut back by 0 bases and J by 3 bases. Looked up from germline, CDR1 is SGHRS and CDR2 is YFSETQ. The CDR3 is 15 amino acids. The DNA of the CDR3 is TGCGCCAGCAGCTTGGCTCCCACAGGGGGCTACGAGCAGTACTTC. Encoded protein: CASSLAPTGGYEQYF.

The chain uses TRBV7-9 and TRBJ1-2; tentative D call: TRBD1 (6 bases). The CDR3 loop spans 14 amino acids. Germline loops: CDR1 SEHNR, CDR2 FQNEAQ (reference sequence). V dropped 8 bases and J dropped 3 bases, with 16 bases sitting between them. The CDR3 coding sequence is TGTGCCAGCTCTCCACTGGGGGGCGACTATGGCTACACCTTC. Its protein is CASSPLGGDYGYTF. The entire variable domain, with the rest obtained from reference TRBV7-9 and TRBJ1-2, is as follows: DTGVSQNPRHKITKRGQNVTFRCDPISEHNRLYWYRQTLGQGPEFLTYFQNEAQLEKSRLLSDRFSAERPKGSFSTLEIQRTEQGDSAMYLCASSPLGGDYGYTFGSGTRLTVV.

The V gene is TRBV7-2, the J gene TRBJ2-7; D call uncertain. CDR3 size: 12 residues. Trimming shortened V by 4 bases and J by 2 bases, and 6 bases separated the two germline ends. Germline V lookup: CDR1 SGHTA, CDR2 FQGNSA. The CDR3 is CASSSTPYEQYF. The DNA of the CDR3 is TGTGCCAGCAGCTCAACTCCCTACGAGCAGTACTTC.

The chain joins TRBV4-1 to TRBJ1-5, with D possibly being TRBD1 (6 bases). V lost 0 bases to trimming and J lost 6 bases, with 12 bases between them. The CDR3 has 15 residues. Per germline, CDR1 MGHRA and CDR2 YSYEKL. CDR3 protein: CASSQDRGAAQPQHF. The CDR3 region has the DNA TGCGCCAGCAGCCAAGATAGGGGGGCGGCTCAGCCCCAGCATTTT.

This rearrangement joins TRBV28 to TRBJ1-2, with D perhaps matching TRBD1 (5 bases). The V gene's germline CDR1 is MDHEN and CDR2 SYDVKM. The CDR3 extends over 11 amino acids. V was shortened by 6 bases and J by 7 bases, with 9 bases between the two germline ends. CDR3 region: CASRKGAGYTF. The CDR3 bases are TGTGCCAGCAGAAAAGGGGCTGGCTACACCTTC.

The chain links TRBV5-1 to TRBJ1-4; tentatively, D is TRBD1 (5 bases). V lost 4 bases and J lost 12, with 13 bases in between. Germline lookup yields CDR1 SGHRS and CDR2 YFSETQ. The CDR3 runs 12 residues. In DNA form, the CDR3 reads TGCGCCAGCAGCCTGCCCGGGACGGAACTGTTTTTT. Translating gives CASSLPGTELFF.

The chain uses TRBV27 and TRBJ2-7; perhaps TRBD2 as D (5 bases). The CDR3 spans 15 residues. Trimming shortened V by 1 base and J by 6 bases, and 16 bases separated the two germline ends. Germline V gene data show CDR1 as MNHEY and CDR2 as SMNVEV (reference sequence). Written as DNA, the CDR3 is TGTGCCAGCAGTTTATACGAGGGAACCATCGGCGAGCAGTACTTC. The encoded protein is CASSLYEGTIGEQYF.

The chain has TRBV4-2 and TRBJ1-5; no definite D call. This CDR3 is 14 amino acids long. CDR1 is LGHNA, CDR2 YNFKEQ, per germline. Trimming took off 3 bases at V and 5 bases at J, with 11 bases between the two ends. CDR3: CASSHHSGDQPQHF. CDR3 coding DNA: TGTGCCAGCAGCCATCACAGCGGAGATCAGCCCCAGCATTTT.

The V and J genes are TRBV25-1 and TRBJ2-1; D is unresolved. Trimming pared 8 bases from V and 0 bases from J, leaving 5 bases between. The CDR3 covers 12 residues. Per the germline V gene, CDR1 is MGHDK and CDR2 is SYGVNS. The CDR3 loop reads CASGFSYNEQFF. The CDR3 coding sequence is TGTGCCAGCGGATTCTCCTACAATGAGCAGTTCTTC.

The chain joins TRBV5-4 to TRBJ2-1; D is unresolved. Trimming took off 2 bases at V and 2 bases at J, with 14 bases between the two ends. This CDR3 comprises 16 residues. The germline gives CDR1 SGHNT, CDR2 YYREEE (reference sequence). The CDR3 DNA sequence: TGTGCCAGCAGCTTCAAATCGAAAGGGCCCTACAATGAGCAGTTCTTC. It encodes CASSFKSKGPYNEQFF.

The V gene is TRBV10-3, the J gene TRBJ1-1; the D gene is possibly TRBD1 (5 bases). This CDR3 spans 14 amino acids. The germline V and J ends were trimmed by 4 bases and 5 bases, with 14 bases remaining between them. Germline assignment: CDR1 ENHRY and CDR2 SYGVKD. In DNA form, the CDR3 reads TGTGCCATCAGTGCGGGGCAGGTCGCGACTGAAGCTTTCTTT. Residues: CAISAGQVATEAFF.

The gene calls are TRBV2 and TRBJ1-2; D ambiguous. V lost 6 bases to trimming and J lost 8 bases, with 16 bases between them. The CDR3 totals 13 residues. Germline CDR1 SNHLY, CDR2 FYNNEI. CDR3 bases: TGTGCCAGCAGGAATCCGGGCTACGACGGCTACACCTTC. Translated: CASRNPGYDGYTF.

This clone occurred a few times. The rearrangement joins TRBV21-1 to TRBJ1-5. TRBV21-1 is designated a pseudogene. This CDR3 is 15 amino acids long. CDR3 nucleotide sequence: TGTGCCAGCGGTACCGGGACGCCCTCGTATCAGCCCCAGCATTTT. Amino acid sequence: CASGTGTPSYQPQHF.

The chain links TRBV30 to TRBJ1-2; D gene unclear. V lost 0 bases, J lost 7 bases, and 9 bases lay in between. Per germline, CDR1 GTSNPN and CDR2 SVGIG (reference sequence). The CDR3 has 12 residues. For the CDR3, the DNA is TGTGCCTGGAGTGTAAACGCGGGTGGCTACACCTTC. It translates to CAWSVNAGGYTF.

This chain joins TRBV2 and TRBJ1-6; D is undetermined. The V gene lost 5 bases and the J gene lost 7 bases, with 15 bases spanning the gap. Germline CDR1 SNHLY, CDR2 FYNNEI. CDR3 length equals 15 residues. CDR3 nucleotide sequence: TGTGCCAGCAGTAACTCACCTGACACCAATTCACCCCTCCACTTT. Its translation is CASSNSPDTNSPLHF.

The CDR3 nucleotides are TGTGCCAGCTTGGACAGGGGGAGCACTGAAGCTTTCTTT. It specifies CASLDRGSTEAFF. V is TRBV6-6 and J is TRBJ1-1, with TRBD1 identical over 10 bases. V gave up 8 bases and J gave up 4 bases; unmatched junction bases: 4. The germline V gene encodes CDR1 MNHNY and CDR2 SVGAGI (reference sequence). The CDR3 sequence is 13 residues long.

CDR3 nucleotide sequence: TGTGCCAGCAGCTTAGAGGGTGGATATAGCACAGATACGCAGTATTTT. Amino acid sequence: CASSLEGGYSTDTQYF. This sequence joins TRBV7-2 and TRBJ2-3, with no clear D. Germline CDR1 is SGHTA and CDR2 is FQGNSA. Trimming took 1 base from V and 0 from J, leaving 11 bases between them. The CDR3 length is 16 residues.

This chain links TRBV4-3 with TRBJ1-4, with 9 nucleotides matching TRBD1. The V segment lost 1 base and the J segment 7 bases; nucleotides outside the gene matches: 7. This CDR3 has 16 amino acids. Germline CDR1 LGHNA, CDR2 YSLEER. CDR3 DNA: TGCGCCAGCAGCCAAGTTCTATGGACAGGGGCTGAAAAACTGTTTTTT. It codes for CASSQVLWTGAEKLFF.

The chain recombines TRBV27 with TRBJ2-7, with 9 bases aligning to TRBD1. This CDR3 is built from 14 residues. Germline loops: CDR1 MNHEY, CDR2 SMNVEV (reference sequence). Trimming took 5 bases from V and 5 from J; bases not matched to a gene: 7. The CDR3 here is CASSPITGGDEQYF. The CDR3 DNA sequence: TGTGCCAGCAGTCCCATCACAGGGGGCGACGAGCAGTACTTC.

CDR3 sequence reads: CASSHDSPTGELFF. Here the CDR3 DNA reads TGTGCCAGCAGTCACGATTCCCCCACCGGGGAGCTGTTTTTT. The chain couples TRBV27 to TRBJ2-2; no clear D. The CDR3 has 14 amino acids. Germline CDR1 is MNHEY and CDR2 is SMNVEV (reference sequence). V lost 5 bases and J 4 bases, leaving 11 bases between the germline ends.

The chain uses TRBV11-2 and TRBJ2-1; 8 bases are shared with TRBD2. The V segment lost 5 bases and the J segment 5 bases; nucleotides outside the gene matches: 5. Germline values: CDR1 SGHAT, CDR2 FQNNGV. The CDR3 covers 14 residues. The chain's CDR3 is CASSLSGTHNEQFF. The DNA of the CDR3 is TGTGCCAGCAGCCTTAGCGGGACTCACAATGAGCAGTTCTTC.

This clone came up once. The CDR3 reads CASSQDRTISEAFF. The CDR3 bases are TGTGCCAGCAGCCAAGACCGGACAATCTCTGAAGCTTTCTTT. The V call is TRBV4-2, the J call TRBJ1-1, with D possibly TRBD1 on 5 matching bases. Trimming took 0 bases from V and 6 from J, leaving 11 bases between them. Germline V gene lookup returns CDR1 LGHNA and CDR2 YNFKEQ. The CDR3 loop spans 14 amino acids.